A few counts support the clone carrying this T cell receptor beta chain. Its antigen remains unidentified. Trimming cost V 1 base and J 3 bases; bases outside gene matches: 4. There are 15 residues in the CDR3. Per germline, CDR1 DFQATT and CDR2 SNEGSKA (reference sequence). Naive CD4+ cells had CD25+ Tregs removed. Findings of the study overall: Tumor Treg TCRs overlapped most with tumor naive CD4+ cells. In terms of TCR gene usage, tumor memory CD4+ T cells clustered together with blood and lymph node memory CD4+ cells, as well as with lymph node naive CD4+ cells.

Semi-nested PCR with Nested Universal Primer A followed constant-region reverse priming of full-length variable regions. TCRdb recomputed calls from the 5' RACE reads with MiXCR, one row per CDR3 protein. The sample has fewer than 60,000 distinct CDR3 sequences, about 28% seen once; the top ten hold 2.1%. The chain has TRBV20-1 and TRBJ2-3; 10 nucleotides align to TRBD2. Sequencing was done on a sample of naive CD4+ T cells sorted from blood. Subset denoted: naive CD4+ T cells, CD4+CD45RA+CD25-. This clonotype was obtained from a female donor with breast cancer. This chain's CDR3 is CSARGLAGATDTQYF. As DNA, the CDR3 is TGCAGTGCTAGAGGTCTAGCGGGGGCAACAGATACGCAGTATTTT.